Each of the 13 T cell receptor beta chains below was sequenced from the same sample in a study of T cells in women clearing cervical HPV infection. TCRdb keeps only in-frame clones here, not all; method: immunoSEQ multiplex PCR. This table lists over 30,000 clones. Sequencing input: blood buffy coat. Receptors were obtained from a woman aged 18 to 75 with a cervical HPV16 infection that either progressed to CIN3+ or cleared (not recorded which).

Comment on this clone: The sequenced fragment ends 3 residues before the CDR3 boundary, so the rest is inferred from the germline J gene. This chain uses TRBV12-5 with TRBJ2-7; no firm D call. Germline V lookup: CDR1 LGHNT, CDR2 FRNRAP. The V gene lost 5 bases and the J gene lost 0 bases, with 8 bases spanning the gap. The CDR3 length is 13 residues. The covered CDR3 bases are TGTGCTAGTGGTCTCTCCTCCTCCTACGAG. This translates into CASGLSSSYE. The whole CDR3 protein reads CASGLSSSYEQYF.

A note on this clone: With the read ending 3 residues before the CDR3 end, the germline J gene is used to fill in that end. The chain couples TRBV20-1 to TRBJ2-5, with D tentatively TRBD2 (6 bases). The CDR3 spans 14 residues. The germline V and J ends were trimmed by 2 bases and 5 bases, with 15 bases remaining between them. The V gene's germline CDR1 is DFQATT and CDR2 SNEGSKA (reference sequence). The part of the CDR3 DNA that was read is TGCAGTGCTAGAAGGGCGTCGGGGGTGGAGACC. It is translated as CSARRASGVET. The CDR3 reads in full as CSARRASGVETQYF.

A note on this clone: The read ends 3 residues early relative to the CDR3; the germline J gene fills the gap. J is TRBJ2-7 and V is TRBV6-2 or TRBV6-3, with 8 bases matching TRBD2. J gave up 4 bases and V 4 bases, and 6 bases lay outside the gene matches. The CDR3 is 14 residues long. The germline V gene has CDR1 MNHEY and CDR2 SVGEGT. The sequenced part of the CDR3 DNA is TGTGCCAGCAGTTCACGGGGGGGCCAATACGAG. Residues: CASSSRGGQYE. In full, the CDR3 reads CASSSRGGQYEQYF.

About this clone itself: The CDR3 goes on 3 residues after the read ends, and that part is filled in from the germline J gene. The chain employs TRBV5-4 and TRBJ2-2; the match to TRBD2 covers 7 bases. V gave up 6 bases and J gave up 1 base; unmatched junction bases: 6. Germline V lookup: CDR1 SGHNT, CDR2 YYREEE (reference sequence). This CDR3 spans 15 amino acids. Partial CDR3 DNA: TGTGCCAGCAACTGGGGAGGGGTGAACACCGGGGAG. As protein: CASNWGGVNTGE. The complete CDR3 protein is CASNWGGVNTGELFF.

The CDR3 protein is CASSQLGYEQYF. The CDR3 bases that were read are TGTGCCAGCAGCCAACTAGGCTACGAG. The V gene is TRBV7-2, the J gene TRBJ2-7; tentative D call: TRBD2 (5 bases). The read finishes 3 residues shy of the CDR3 end, and the germline J gene is used to complete it. V was cut by 5 bases and J by 3 bases, with 8 bases left in between. Germline V gene lookup returns CDR1 SGHTA and CDR2 FQGNSA. The CDR3 runs to 12 residues.

On this clone: The read ends 3 residues before the CDR3 terminus; that terminus is restored from the germline J gene. The chain employs TRBV6-2 or TRBV6-3 and TRBJ2-3, with TRBD2 identical over 8 bases. The CDR3 spans 15 residues. Germline V gene sequence: CDR1 MNHEY, CDR2 SVGEGT. Trimming removed 8 bases from V and 3 bases from J; junction bases left unmatched: 10. CDR3 residues: CASRGIGGETDTQYF. CDR3 DNA (partial): TGTGCCAGCCGAGGCATCGGGGGGGAGACAGATACG.

With regard to this clone: The read terminates 3 residues before the CDR3 end, so the remaining end is supplied by the germline J gene. The V gene is TRBV20-1, the J gene TRBJ2-3; D is perhaps TRBD2 (6 bases). The germline V gene encodes CDR1 DFQATT and CDR2 SNEGSKA (reference sequence). This CDR3 comprises 12 residues. Partial CDR3 DNA: TGCAGTGCTAGGGAAGGAGGGGAGACG. It translates to CSAREGGET. The whole CDR3 region reads CSAREGGETQYF.

For this clone: The sequence runs out 3 residues before the end of the CDR3; the remainder is reconstructed from the germline J gene. J is TRBJ1-5 and V is TRBV6-2 or TRBV6-3; D perhaps matches TRBD1 (5 bases). The CDR3 runs to 15 residues. Germline CDR1 is MNHEY and CDR2 is SVGEGT. The CDR3 region is CASSDRQLLNSPQHF. The sequenced CDR3 bases are TGTGCCAGCAGTGACCGACAGCTACTTAATTCACCC.

Notes on this clone: The DNA ends 3 residues before the CDR3 does, and the rest of the CDR3 is filled in from the germline J gene. The V gene is TRBV7-1, the J gene TRBJ1-2; 8 positions agree with TRBD1. TRBV7-1 is an open reading frame, and its role is uncertain. J gave up 3 bases and V 3 bases, and 24 bases lay outside the gene matches. CDR3 size: 21 residues. The part of the CDR3 DNA that was read is TGTGCCAGCAGCTCCATACCCCCGTACGGGACAGGCGACTCCGGTGACTATGGC. This codes for CASSSIPPYGTGDSGDYG. The full CDR3 sequence reads CASSSIPPYGTGDSGDYGYTF.

As regards this clone: The CDR3 goes on 3 residues after the read ends, and that part is filled in from the germline J gene. V is TRBV19 and J is TRBJ1-6; the match to TRBD1 covers 7 bases. CDR3 length: 15 amino acids. Germline CDR1 reads LNHDA; CDR2 reads SQIVND (reference sequence). The V and J ends lost 5 bases and 3 bases, in that order; junction bases with no gene match: 4. The DNA read from the CDR3 is TGTGCCAGTAGTCCTCGGGACAGCTATAATTCACCC. It specifies CASSPRDSYNSP. The CDR3 in its entirety is CASSPRDSYNSPLHF.

In regard to this clone: From the germline J gene comes the end of the CDR3, since the read stops 3 residues before it. The V call is TRBV5-1, the J call TRBJ2-5; possibly TRBD1 for D (6 bases). The CDR3 is made up of 14 amino acids. Germline CDR1 and CDR2: SGHRS and YFSETQ. V was cut by 4 bases and J by 5 bases, with 15 bases left in between. The DNA read from the CDR3 is TGCGCCAGCAGCGCAGGGGTTCGAACGGAGACC. It specifies CASSAGVRTET. The CDR3, in full, reads CASSAGVRTETQYF.

Note on this clone: The read ends 3 residues before the CDR3 terminus; that terminus is restored from the germline J gene. The chain employs TRBV28 and TRBJ2-7; 8 bases are a match to TRBD2. Germline V lookup: CDR1 MDHEN, CDR2 SYDVKM. The V and J ends lost 4 bases and 2 bases, in that order; junction bases with no gene match: 7. This CDR3 is built from 15 residues. The CDR3: CASSSGAGGAYEQYF. The CDR3 DNA, read in part, is TGTGCCAGCAGTTCCGGTGCGGGGGGAGCCTACGAG.

Comments on this clone: Coverage ceases 3 residues before the CDR3 finishes, and the germline J gene fills in the end. V usage is TRBV7-8 and J usage is TRBJ2-1; 9 bases are shared with TRBD1. The CDR3 covers 16 residues. V dropped 6 bases and J dropped 4; count of bases not matched to a gene: 10. Germline lookup yields CDR1 SGHVS and CDR2 FQNEAQ. The part of the CDR3 DNA that was read is TGTGCCAGCAGTCACCGGGACAGGGACATTTACAATGAG. Protein: CASSHRDRDIYNE. The whole CDR3 region reads CASSHRDRDIYNEQFF.